Listed here are 13 T cell receptor beta chains from one sample, sequenced in a study of human versus mouse CDR3 diversity and MHC coevolution. The repertoire was sequenced with immunoSEQ multiplex PCR; TCRdb's copy has only in-frame clones and lacks some. Found here are some 80,000 clones, roughly 92% of them singletons; the top ten hold around 0.15%. Sequenced input: naive CD4+ T cells from blood. The subset is: CD45RO-negative CD62L-positive naive CD4 T cells. These receptors were collected from a person aged 25 to 69 in good health.

Here the CDR3 reads CASSQTPGQGLYEQYF. Written as DNA, the CDR3 is TGCGCCAGCAGCCAAACGCCAGGACAGGGTCTCTACGAGCAGTACTTC. The rearrangement uses TRBV4-1 and TRBJ2-7, with TRBD1 identical over 8 bases. Germline lookup yields CDR1 MGHRA and CDR2 YSYEKL. CDR3 length: 16 amino acids. J lost 3 bases, V lost 2 bases, and 9 bases had no gene match.

This chain uses TRBV7-2 with TRBJ2-7; possibly TRBD2 for D (6 bases). CDR1 is SGHTA, CDR2 FQGNSA, per germline. The CDR3 runs 14 residues. V was clipped by 4 bases and J by 5 bases, with 15 bases between them. The CDR3 loop is CASSSTSLDHEQYF. CDR3 DNA sequence: TGTGCCAGCAGCTCGACTAGTCTAGACCACGAGCAGTACTTC.

The chain is built from TRBV7-8 and TRBJ1-4, with D possibly TRBD1 on 6 matching bases. The V gene's germline CDR1 is SGHVS and CDR2 FQNEAQ. This CDR3 contains 15 residues. Trimming took 6 bases from V and 8 from J, leaving 19 bases between them. The CDR3 is CASRRGGFGQEKLFF. DNA for the CDR3: TGTGCCAGCAGGCGAGGCGGGTTCGGACAGGAAAAACTGTTTTTT.

This clone was found once. J is TRBJ1-2 and V is TRBV9, with 9 bases fitting TRBD1. CDR1 is SGDLS and CDR2 is YYNGEE in the germline V gene. Trimming at V came to 3 bases and at J to 4 bases, leaving 7 bases not matched to a gene. The CDR3 covers 15 residues. The CDR3 region is CASSAGTGLIYGYTF. For the CDR3, the DNA is TGTGCCAGCAGCGCTGGGACAGGGCTTATCTATGGCTACACCTTC.

The chain recombines TRBV7-9 with TRBJ2-2; the match to TRBD1 covers 10 bases. V trimming: 7 bases; J trimming: 3 bases; junction bases outside the gene matches: 5. The CDR3 extends over 15 amino acids. Per germline, CDR1 SEHNR and CDR2 FQNEAQ (reference sequence). The CDR3 DNA reads TGTGCCAGCAACGCCGGGACAGGGGACACCGGGGAGCTGTTTTTT. Translation: CASNAGTGDTGELFF.

The chain uses TRBV18 and TRBJ2-7; TRBD1 matches at 11 bases. Unmatched junction bases numbered 7, after V lost 6 bases and J lost 9 bases. Germline lookup yields CDR1 KGHSH and CDR2 LQKENI. CDR3 length: 13 residues. Written as DNA, the CDR3 is TGTGCCAGCTCTCCTAGGGACAGGGGGGTGCAGTACTTC. Its protein is CASSPRDRGVQYF. Filled out from reference TRBV18 and TRBJ2-7, the complete variable domain reads NAGVMQNPRHLVRRRGQEARLRCSPMKGHSHVYWYRQLPEEGLKFMVYLQKENIIDESGMPKERFSAEFPKEGPSILRIQQVVRGDSAAYFCASSPRDRGVQYFGPGTRLTVT.

This chain links TRBV7-8 with TRBJ1-2, with D uncertain. The V end lost 0 bases, the J end lost 8 bases, and 10 bases lay between the germline ends. The V gene's germline CDR1 is SGHVS and CDR2 FQNEAQ. The CDR3 has 13 residues. CDR3 protein: CASSLARRFGYTF. CDR3 bases: TGTGCCAGCAGCTTAGCGCGCAGGTTCGGCTACACCTTC.

The V call is TRBV18, the J call TRBJ2-1, with TRBD1 matching over 11 bases. This CDR3 region has 22 residues. Trimming at V came to 2 bases and at J to 1 base, leaving 19 bases not matched to a gene. The V gene's germline CDR1 is KGHSH and CDR2 LQKENI. CDR3 protein: CASSPFSTGTGGSARSYNEQFF. The CDR3 coding sequence is TGTGCCAGCTCACCATTTTCGACCGGGACAGGGGGTTCGGCGAGGTCCTACAATGAGCAGTTCTTC.

With regard to this clone: Other nucleotide sequences from this sample produce the same CDR3. The V and J genes are TRBV2 and TRBJ2-3, with TRBD2 as a possible D gene (6 bases). Between the trimmed V and J ends, which lost 0 bases and 4 bases, there was a span of 11 bases. The CDR3 totals 15 residues. Germline assignment: CDR1 SNHLY and CDR2 FYNNEI. CDR3 region: CASSEAGTGADTQYF. As DNA, the CDR3 is TGTGCCAGCAGTGAAGCAGGGACGGGGGCAGATACGCAGTATTTT.

J is TRBJ2-5 and V is TRBV2; 8 bases match TRBD1. There are 14 residues in the CDR3. The germline CDR1 and CDR2 sequences are SNHLY and FYNNEI. The junction had 10 bases not matched to a gene; V was cut back by 8 bases and J by 5 bases. The CDR3 bases are TGTGCCAGCGGCAGGGGGCCCCTGGGCGAGACCCAGTACTTC. It encodes CASGRGPLGETQYF.

This sequence joins TRBV28 and TRBJ1-6; 8 positions match TRBD1. This CDR3 spans 17 amino acids. Trimming removed 6 bases from V and 9 bases from J; junction bases left unmatched: 16. Germline V gene data show CDR1 as MDHEN and CDR2 as SYDVKM. This CDR3 is CASSHSFPQGARSPLHF. CDR3 DNA sequence: TGTGCCAGCAGCCACTCCTTCCCCCAGGGGGCCCGTTCACCCCTCCACTTT.

In this sample, this clone turned up once. This sequence joins TRBV7-9 and TRBJ2-5, with D perhaps TRBD2 (5 bases). The last part of the DNA fits TRBJ2-7 better; the J call may be wrong. Germline values: CDR1 SEHNR, CDR2 FQNEAQ (reference sequence). The CDR3 totals 13 residues. The CDR3 reads CASSLESGYEQYF. As DNA, the CDR3 is TGTGCCAGCAGCTTAGAGAGCGGATACGAGCAGTACTTC.

The chain combines TRBV30 with TRBJ2-3; TRBD2 agrees at 8 bases. The V and J ends lost 3 bases and 6 bases, in that order; junction bases with no gene match: 5. The V gene's germline CDR1 is GTSNPN and CDR2 SVGIG (reference sequence). The length of the CDR3 is 13 residues. The CDR3 nucleotides are TGTGCCTGGAGGGGAATAGCGGGGGATACGCAGTATTTT. This translates into CAWRGIAGDTQYF.